The 32 T cell receptor beta chains in this list originate from one sample, sequenced in a study of cytomegalovirus exposure and HLA in healthy donors. The repertoire was sequenced with immunoSEQ multiplex PCR; TCRdb's copy has only in-frame clones and lacks some. Of about 130,000 clones listed, approximately 89% were seen once; the top ten hold 0.95% to 1.3%. Sample: PBMCs. The source is a woman between 18 and 29 years old in good health and CMV-seronegative.

Only a few counts were recorded for this clone. The V call is TRBV2, the J call TRBJ1-2; D is ambiguous. The V gene's germline CDR1 is SNHLY and CDR2 FYNNEI. There are 13 residues in the CDR3. With 0 bases removed from V and 7 bases from J, the gap between germline ends came to 9 bases. The CDR3 loop reads CASSEAARGGYTF. In DNA form, the CDR3 reads TGTGCCAGCAGTGAAGCGGCACGAGGTGGCTACACCTTC.

The CDR3 here is CASSLAIQPGPFYGYTF. The CDR3 coding sequence is TGTGCCAGCAGCTTAGCGATCCAACCAGGCCCATTTTATGGCTACACCTTC. The chain has TRBV7-2 and TRBJ1-2; D is ambiguous. The germline V gene has CDR1 SGHTA and CDR2 FQGNSA. V shed 0 bases and J shed 5 bases, with 19 bases lying between them. CDR3 length equals 17 residues.

This clone was seen once. The J gene is TRBJ2-5, the V gene TRBV2; TRBD2 might be the D (5 bases). This CDR3 comprises 14 residues. Per germline, CDR1 SNHLY and CDR2 FYNNEI. Trimming left V 3 bases short and J 7 bases short, with 15 bases between. The chain's CDR3 is CASSEEAGMRTQYF. The CDR3 coding sequence is TGTGCCAGCAGTGAGGAGGCAGGCATGCGGACCCAGTACTTC.

This clone was recorded only once. V usage is TRBV2 and J usage is TRBJ2-7; D may be TRBD1 (6 bases). V was clipped by 8 bases and J by 6 bases, with 11 bases between them. Germline assignment: CDR1 SNHLY and CDR2 FYNNEI. This CDR3 is built from 11 residues. The DNA for the CDR3 is TGTGCCAGCGTTGGGGGCAGCGAGCAGTACTTC. Translating gives CASVGGSEQYF.

This chain uses TRBV30 with TRBJ2-1, with D perhaps matching TRBD2 (5 bases). V gave up 7 bases and J gave up 5 bases, with 15 bases separating them. The CDR3 extends over 13 amino acids. CDR1 and CDR2 from the germline V gene are GTSNPN and SVGIG (reference sequence). This CDR3 reads CALTGLANNEQFF. The CDR3 DNA reads TGTGCCTTGACCGGACTGGCAAACAATGAGCAGTTCTTC. The full variable domain, with the rest looked up from reference TRBV30 and TRBJ2-1, is SQTIHQWPATLVQPVGSPLSLECTVEGTSNPNLYWYRQAAGRGLQLLFYSVGIGQISSEVPQNLSASRPQDRQFILSSKKLLLSDSGFYLCALTGLANNEQFFGPGTRLTVL.

This sequence joins TRBV6-1 and TRBJ2-2, with 7 bases matching TRBD1. Germline loops: CDR1 MNHNS, CDR2 SASEGT. Losses at the gene ends were 3 bases for V and 0 bases for J; bases not matched to a gene: 1. The length of the CDR3 is 15 residues. This chain's CDR3 is CASSEQGANTGELFF. Here the CDR3 DNA reads TGTGCCAGCAGTGAGCAGGGGGCGAACACCGGGGAGCTGTTTTTT.

The V gene is TRBV10-1, the J gene TRBJ1-4; D is possibly TRBD1 (5 bases). This CDR3 is 15 amino acids long. V was cut by 3 bases and J by 5 bases, with 13 bases left in between. Germline CDR1 and CDR2: WNHNN and SYGVQD (reference sequence). The CDR3 protein is CASSESGGKNEKLFF. For the CDR3, the DNA is TGCGCCAGCAGTGAATCCGGGGGGAAGAATGAAAAACTGTTTTTT.

The V and J genes are TRBV5-1 and TRBJ2-5, with D unresolved. Between the trimmed V and J ends, which lost 0 bases and 5 bases, there was a span of 11 bases. Germline V gene sequence: CDR1 SGHRS, CDR2 YFSETQ. The CDR3 runs 14 residues. The CDR3 DNA reads TGCGCCAGCAGCTTGGCCCTACCCGGGGAGACCCAGTACTTC. The encoded protein is CASSLALPGETQYF. The variable domain in full, completed from reference TRBV5-1 and TRBJ2-5, reads KAGVTQTPRYLIKTRGQQVTLSCSPISGHRSVSWYQQTPGQGLQFLFEYFSETQRNKGNFPGRFSGRQFSNSRSEMNVSTLELGDSALYLCASSLALPGETQYFGPGTRLLVL.

The rearrangement uses TRBV5-8 and TRBJ1-5; tentatively, D is TRBD1 (5 bases). The CDR3 is 13 amino acids. CDR1 and CDR2 (germline): SGHTS, YDEGEE. The germline V and J ends were trimmed by 4 bases and 5 bases, with 10 bases remaining between them. Written as DNA, the CDR3 is TGTGCCAGCAGCCGGCAGGGCCATCAGCCCCAGCATTTT. Translation gives CASSRQGHQPQHF.

The chain carries TRBV9 and TRBJ2-1; possible D gene TRBD2, 5 bases. Germline assignment: CDR1 SGDLS and CDR2 YYNGEE. V gave up 4 bases and J gave up 6 bases, with 8 bases separating them. The CDR3 loop spans 12 amino acids. The CDR3 DNA follows: TGTGCCAGCAGCCCTGAGGGCAATGAGCAGTTCTTC. Protein: CASSPEGNEQFF.

The J gene is TRBJ2-1, the V gene TRBV15; D call uncertain. The V and J ends lost 4 bases and 0 bases respectively, with 10 bases between them. The CDR3 length is 15 residues. Germline-derived CDR1 and CDR2 are LNHNV and YYDKDF (reference sequence). In nucleotides, the CDR3 is TGTGCCACCAGCATACCAGGTCGCTCCTACAATGAGCAGTTCTTC. It yields the protein CATSIPGRSYNEQFF.

J is TRBJ2-2 and V is TRBV18; a weak D match, TRBD1 (6 bases). Germline V gene data show CDR1 as KGHSH and CDR2 as LQKENI. Deletions cut 2 bases from V and 7 bases from J, with 11 bases between. This CDR3 has 14 amino acids. The CDR3 sequence: CASSPGQFNGELFF. The CDR3 DNA sequence: TGTGCCAGCTCACCAGGACAGTTTAACGGGGAGCTGTTTTTT.

The chain has TRBV28 and TRBJ1-6, with a weak D call TRBD1 (5 bases). V shed 5 bases and J shed 6 bases, with 5 bases lying between them. In germline, CDR1 is MDHEN, CDR2 SYDVKM. The length of the CDR3 is 12 residues. CDR3 DNA sequence: TGTGCCAGCAGTGGGGCTAATTCACCCCTCCACTTT. Its protein is CASSGANSPLHF.

V is TRBV5-1 and J is TRBJ2-6, with D maybe TRBD1 (6 bases). V was clipped by 4 bases and J by 3 bases, with 14 bases between them. This CDR3 spans 16 amino acids. The V gene's germline CDR1 is SGHRS and CDR2 YFSETQ. CDR3 in amino acids: CASSNGQPSGANVLTF. DNA for the CDR3: TGCGCCAGCAGCAACGGACAGCCTAGTGGGGCCAACGTCCTGACTTTC. The full variable domain, completed using reference TRBV5-1 and TRBJ2-6, is KAGVTQTPRYLIKTRGQQVTLSCSPISGHRSVSWYQQTPGQGLQFLFEYFSETQRNKGNFPGRFSGRQFSNSRSEMNVSTLELGDSALYLCASSNGQPSGANVLTFGAGSRLTVL.

The chain links TRBV27 to TRBJ1-2, with D possibly TRBD1 on 5 matching bases. The V and J ends lost 10 bases and 6 bases respectively, with 24 bases between them. Germline V gene lookup returns CDR1 MNHEY and CDR2 SMNVEV (reference sequence). This CDR3 is built from 15 residues. In DNA, the CDR3 is TGTGCCAATCCAATCCGGGACTCCTTAGGCAATGGCTACACCTTC. Translated, it gives CANPIRDSLGNGYTF.

This clone was detected only once. The CDR3 nucleotides read TGTGCCAGCAGTCCGTCGTACGGGGCGGGGAAAGACTCCTACGAGCAGTACGTC. Protein sequence: CASSPSYGAGKDSYEQYV. This chain links TRBV28 with TRBJ2-7, with a tentative D call TRBD2 (6 bases). The ends were cut back, 5 bases at V and 0 bases at J, with 23 bases in the middle. The CDR3 loop spans 18 amino acids. CDR1 is MDHEN, CDR2 SYDVKM, per germline.

This clone was seen only once. The chain has TRBV30 and TRBJ2-3, with a tentative D call TRBD1 (6 bases). Germline CDR1 GTSNPN, CDR2 SVGIG (reference sequence). The CDR3 has 15 amino acids. V was cut by 1 base and J by 2 bases, with 13 bases left in between. The CDR3, as DNA: TGTGCCTGGAGTGGGTTCGACAGGTTCACAGATACGCAGTATTTT. This codes for CAWSGFDRFTDTQYF.

The gene calls are TRBV5-6 and TRBJ2-1, with TRBD2 as a possible D gene (5 bases). The V gene's germline CDR1 is SGHDT and CDR2 YYEEEE. The V gene lost 4 bases and the J gene lost 0 bases, with 17 bases spanning the gap. CDR3 size: 17 residues. The CDR3 loop reads CASSLGIGAASYNEQFF. The DNA of the CDR3 is TGTGCCAGCAGCCTTGGTATAGGAGCGGCCTCCTACAATGAGCAGTTCTTC.

This clone occurred once. Here the CDR3 reads CASSPPRGRNTGELFF. In nucleotides, the CDR3 is TGTGCCAGCAGCCCACCTAGGGGGAGGAACACCGGGGAGCTGTTTTTT. The J gene is TRBJ2-2, the V gene TRBV9, with D perhaps matching TRBD1 (6 bases). The germline CDR1 and CDR2 sequences are SGDLS and YYNGEE. The CDR3 totals 16 residues. The V end lost 4 bases, the J end lost 1 base, and 14 bases lay between the germline ends.

The chain links TRBV4-3 to TRBJ1-3, with D possibly matching TRBD1 (5 bases). The CDR3 totals 17 residues. CDR1 and CDR2 (germline): LGHNA, YSLEER. V lost 0 bases, J lost 4 bases, and 16 bases lay in between. CDR3 in amino acids: CASSQDTGYSVGNTIYF. The CDR3 DNA reads as TGCGCCAGCAGCCAAGATACAGGCTACTCGGTGGGAAACACCATATATTTT.

This clone appeared once. The chain is built from TRBV5-6 and TRBJ2-7; 10 nucleotides match TRBD2. Trimming at V came to 0 bases and at J to 0 bases, leaving 6 bases not matched to a gene. Germline lookup yields CDR1 SGHDT and CDR2 YYEEEE. This CDR3 has 17 residues. CDR3 loop: CASSLGLAGLNSYEQYF. The DNA of the CDR3 is TGTGCCAGCAGCTTGGGACTAGCGGGCCTTAACTCCTACGAGCAGTACTTC.

This chain connects TRBV7-2 to TRBJ2-7, with 7 bases that match TRBD2. Germline loops: CDR1 SGHTA, CDR2 FQGNSA. The CDR3 runs 17 residues. The trim removed 1 base at V and 5 bases at J, leaving 14 bases unmatched. The CDR3 loop is CASSLDRSSGFLDEQYF. As DNA, the CDR3 is TGTGCCAGCAGCTTAGATAGATCTAGCGGATTTCTGGACGAGCAGTACTTC.

V and J are TRBV5-3 and TRBJ1-1; D remains unclear. TRBV5-3 is recorded as an ORF, its role being uncertain. This CDR3 has 15 amino acids. Trimming removed 3 bases from V and 7 bases from J, with 19 bases in between. In DNA, the CDR3 is TGTGCCAGAAGCTGCCCTTCCCGCAGGCTCGTTGAAGCTTTCTTT. Encoded protein: CARSCPSRRLVEAFF.

As for this clone: An end of the junction does not agree with germline; a read error may underlie this. The chain combines TRBV2 with TRBJ2-7; a weak D match, TRBD1 (6 bases). The CDR3 totals 16 residues. The germline V gene encodes CDR1 SNHLY and CDR2 FYNNEI. The CDR3: CARRTASYPRNYEQYF. Here the CDR3 DNA reads TGTGCCCGCAGGACAGCGAGTTACCCTCGAAACTACGAGCAGTACTTC.

The CDR3 loop reads CASSLQGPTEAFF. The CDR3, as DNA: TGTGCCAGCAGCTTACAGGGACCCACTGAAGCTTTCTTT. V usage is TRBV5-4 and J usage is TRBJ1-1, with a weak D call TRBD1 (6 bases). Trimming took off 2 bases at V and 4 bases at J, with 9 bases between the two ends. Germline V lookup: CDR1 SGHNT, CDR2 YYREEE (reference sequence). The CDR3 runs to 13 residues.

The chain links TRBV6-5 to TRBJ1-6; D uncertain. Germline loops: CDR1 MNHEY, CDR2 SVGAGI. Between the trimmed V and J ends, which lost 2 bases and 8 bases, there was a span of 10 bases. CDR3 length equals 14 residues. The CDR3, as DNA: TGTGCCAGCAGTTACAGGTTTGGAGATTCACCCCTCCACTTT. Translation gives CASSYRFGDSPLHF.

The rearrangement uses TRBV5-6 and TRBJ2-3; 10 nucleotides line up with TRBD2. Looked up from germline, CDR1 is SGHDT and CDR2 is YYEEEE. With 5 bases clipped from V and 0 bases from J, the junction kept 6 bases outside the gene matches. CDR3 length equals 16 residues. CDR3 amino acids: CASSPSGGLSTDTQYF. The CDR3 region has the DNA TGTGCCAGCAGTCCTAGCGGGGGCCTTAGCACAGATACGCAGTATTTT.

V gene TRBV19 combines with J gene TRBJ1-5; D perhaps matches TRBD1 (6 bases). Germline lookup yields CDR1 LNHDA and CDR2 SQIVND (reference sequence). The CDR3 consists of 13 residues. The V gene lost 0 bases and the J gene lost 15 bases, with 15 bases spanning the gap. CDR3 in amino acids: CASSIEPGQLGHF. CDR3 DNA sequence: TGTGCCAGTAGTATAGAGCCGGGACAACTCGGGCATTTT.

With respect to this clone: An end of the junction differs from the germline gene, which may be a read error. The chain recombines TRBV7-9 with TRBJ1-2; D not certain. Germline-derived CDR1 and CDR2 are SEHNR and FQNEAQ (reference sequence). The CDR3 sequence is 11 residues long. CDR3 protein: CASSRGTASAF. As DNA, the CDR3 is TGTGCCAGCAGCCGAGGCACGGCATCTGCTTTC.

This clone was detected ten times or more. The same CDR3 arises from other DNA sequences in this sample as well. V is TRBV19 and J is TRBJ2-2; the D gene is possibly TRBD1 (6 bases). The CDR3 covers 14 residues. Germline values: CDR1 LNHDA, CDR2 SQIVND (reference sequence). V gave up 0 bases and J gave up 4 bases, with 6 bases separating them. CDR3 amino acids: CASSIDRGTGELFF. CDR3 DNA: TGTGCCAGTAGTATAGACAGGGGCACCGGGGAGCTGTTTTTT. The variable domain in full, completed from reference TRBV19 and TRBJ2-2, reads DGGITQSPKYLFRKEGQNVTLSCEQNLNHDAMYWYRQDPGQGLRLIYYSQIVNDFQKGDIAEGYSVSREKKESFPLTVTSAQKNPTAFYLCASSIDRGTGELFFGEGSRLTVL.

This rearrangement joins TRBV10-2 to TRBJ1-5; 7 positions match TRBD1. This CDR3 has 14 amino acids. V was pared by 8 bases and J by 6 bases, with 10 bases of the junction left unmatched. Germline V gives CDR1 WSHSY, CDR2 SAAADI. This CDR3 is CASCDRVATQPQHF. CDR3 nucleotides: TGCGCCAGCTGCGACAGGGTCGCGACTCAGCCCCAGCATTTT.

The chain couples TRBV7-9 to TRBJ1-2; D might be TRBD1 (5 bases). The CDR3 is made up of 11 amino acids. Per germline, CDR1 SEHNR and CDR2 FQNEAQ (reference sequence). Trimming pared 7 bases from V and 10 bases from J, leaving 13 bases between. CDR3 sequence reads: CASTLDRDYTF. In DNA, the CDR3 is TGTGCCAGCACTCTAGACAGAGACTACACCTTC.